This T cell receptor beta chain is from a study of shared clonotypes between healthy human individuals. Overall study context: The cohort had a couple of women and a few men, ages 18 to 49. General study findings and limits: Among non-shared clonotypes, generation probabilities were lower than among those shared by all four donors.

Germline values: CDR1 SGHRS, CDR2 YFSETQ. V shed 4 bases and J 2 bases; nucleotides not matched to a gene: 4. CDR3 length: 16 residues. As regards this clone: No antigen is known for it. The sample contains more than one DNA sequence encoding this CDR3.

Libraries were prepared by immunoSEQ multiplex PCR; TCRdb keeps only in-frame clonotypes and omits some of them. The top ten hold about 0.13% of the sample, which has 2,500,000 or so clones, approximately 92% seen once. This rearrangement joins TRBV5-1 to TRBJ2-3, with 13 bases matching TRBD2. The source material was naive CD4+ T cells sorted from blood. The subset here: CD45RA+ positively selected. The receptor comes from a young man in good health. This chain's CDR3 is CASSLGLAGDTDTQYF. Written as DNA, the CDR3 is TGCGCCAGCAGCCTCGGACTAGCGGGGGACACAGATACGCAGTATTTT.